The sequence of this TCR beta chain was determined in a study of cytomegalovirus exposure and HLA in healthy donors. Study as a whole: T cells numbering around 180 million yielded some 100 million unique TCR beta sequences in an earlier analysis.

As for this clone: Antigen: not known.

The PCR ran on 60 Vbeta and 13 Jbeta primers. The data were produced by immunoSEQ multiplex PCR, yet TCRdb's version contains in-frame clones alone and is incomplete. The sample contains about 93,000 clones, roughly 60% of which appear only once. Regarding the study as a whole: Presence/absence analyses rested on an assumption that sequencing depth was roughly uniform across donors. A further, later analysis showed that HLA-associated TCR beta chains (compared with equally common others) were more clonally expanded. Follow-up analysis seemed to connect common viral pathogens with several of the most significant clusters identified.

The sequenced sample consisted of PBMCs. The TCR was taken from a boy aged 10-17 years in good health and CMV-seropositive.

The CDR3: CASSLSPFLASSHNEQFF. The CDR3, as DNA: TGTGCCAGCAGCTTAAGCCCCTTCTTAGCTTCGTCCCACAATGAGCAGTTCTTC. The rearrangement uses TRBV7-6 and TRBJ2-1, with D unclear. CDR3 size: 18 residues. Deletions cut 2 bases from V and 5 bases from J, with 22 bases between. Germline V lookup: CDR1 SGHVS, CDR2 FNYEAQ.